The sequence of this T cell receptor (beta chain) was determined in a study of cytomegalovirus exposure and HLA in healthy donors. CDR1 is SGHTA, CDR2 FQGNSA, per germline. Trimming stripped 4 bases from V and 2 bases from J, with 12 bases between. The CDR3 runs to 15 residues. Use of 60 Vbeta and 13 Jbeta primers characterized the PCR. Clones were sequenced by immunoSEQ multiplex PCR, and TCRdb holds only the in-frame ones, with some missing. Recorded for this sample: more than 95,000 clones. The chain carries TRBV7-2 and TRBJ1-5, with D maybe TRBD1 (5 bases). What was sequenced was PBMCs. The source of this sequence is a man between 25 and 39 years old in good health and CMV-seronegative. The CDR3 DNA reads TGTGCCAGCAGCTCAGGGATCTTGGGCAATCAGCCCCAGCATTTT. It specifies CASSSGILGNQPQHF. The variable domain in full, with the rest retrieved from reference TRBV7-2 and TRBJ1-5, is GAGVSQSPSNKVTEKGKDVELRCDPISGHTALYWYRQSLGQGLEFLIYFQGNSAPDKSGLPSDRFSAERTGGSVSTLTIQRTQQEDSAVYLCASSSGILGNQPQHFGDGTRLSIL.